This T cell receptor (beta chain) was captured by sequencing in a study of vaccination and CD4 T cells after COVID-19. Across the study: The makeup of the convalescents was six males and four females, two of them Hispanic. Control cultures were supplied with a CEFX pool, an HIV-1 Nef pool, or no peptide at all. Study results and caveats: Convalescent patients displayed a median about 86% of reactive clones emerging only post-vaccination.

Germline CDR1 and CDR2: SGHNT and YYREEE (reference sequence). The CDR3 sequence is 15 residues long. V lost 4 bases and J lost 2, with 13 bases in between. Treatment: roughly 10-day PBMC culture with coronavirus spike peptide pools or control peptides (ViraFEST assay). About this clonotype: Its antigen remains unidentified.

Cultured CD4+ T-cell DNA underwent Oncomine TCR Beta short-read sequencing. The source of extracted genomic DNA was cultured CD4+ T cells. TCRdb redid the calling of the PCR reads with MiXCR, one entry per CDR3 protein. The repertoire holds about 20,000 distinct CDR3 sequences, with approximately 70% as singletons. The source is a human donor who had recovered from COVID-19. The specimen was CD4+ T cells from blood, cultured in vitro. The rearrangement uses TRBV5-4 and TRBJ2-1, with D possibly TRBD2 on 6 matching bases. CDR3 sequence (DNA): TGTGCCAGCAGCCGGACTACTACACCCTACAATGAGCAGTTCTTC. It translates to CASSRTTTPYNEQFF.